This T cell receptor beta chain is drawn from a study of blood T cell repertoires in COVID-19. Study context: Acute and convalescent COVID-19 specimens originated in the United States, Italy and Spain. Sample material is recorded as cDNA or gDNA derived from T cells, B-cell-depleted T cells, or PBMCs.

Profiling relied on immunoSEQ multiplex PCR, and the TCRdb table lists in-frame clones only, not all of them. The profile covers 150,000 to 250,000 clones, with around four fifths appearing a single time and 6.5% to 8.5% taken by the ten largest. This TCR was recovered from a human donor with acute or convalescent COVID-19. The donor label of this sample is uncertain. Sequenced sample: peripheral blood.

The CDR3 bases are TGTGCCAGCAATCCGGGGGGGGTTAATGAGCAGTTCTTC. Its protein product is CASNPGGVNEQFF. This rearrangement joins TRBV2 to TRBJ2-1; 8 nucleotides line up with TRBD2. The CDR3 runs 13 residues. The junction had 6 bases not matched to a gene; V was cut back by 7 bases and J by 7 bases. The germline V gene has CDR1 SNHLY and CDR2 FYNNEI.